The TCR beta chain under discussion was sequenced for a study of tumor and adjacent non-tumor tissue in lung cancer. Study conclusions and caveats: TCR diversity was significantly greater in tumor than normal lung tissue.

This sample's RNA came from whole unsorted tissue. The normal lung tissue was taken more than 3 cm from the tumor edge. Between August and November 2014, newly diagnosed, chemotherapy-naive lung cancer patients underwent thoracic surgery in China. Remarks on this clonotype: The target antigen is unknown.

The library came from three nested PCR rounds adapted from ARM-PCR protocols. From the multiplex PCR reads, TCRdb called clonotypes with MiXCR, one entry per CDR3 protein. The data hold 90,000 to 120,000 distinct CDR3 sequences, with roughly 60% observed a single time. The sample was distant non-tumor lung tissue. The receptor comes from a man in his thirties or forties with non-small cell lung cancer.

In nucleotides, the CDR3 is TGTGCCAGCAGCCCCGTAACAGGGGAGGAGACCCAGTACTTC. This encodes CASSPVTGEETQYF. The chain couples TRBV11-2 to TRBJ2-5; 7 bases line up with TRBD1. V shed 5 bases and J 5 bases; nucleotides not matched to a gene: 8. This CDR3 spans 14 amino acids. Germline V CDR1 and CDR2: SGHAT, FQNNGV.